One and the same sample provided the 26 T cell receptor beta chains below, sequenced in a study of T cell repertoires in cytomegalovirus infection. One entry per CDR3 protein, called by TCRdb with MiXCR from the reads. The data hold about 740,000 distinct CDR3 sequences, with 35% to 45% observed a single time. Sequencing input: PBMCs. Receptors originate from a human donor in good health (CMV status not recorded). Some clones in this sample may be carry-over from other donors' samples.

The V gene is TRBV28, the J gene TRBJ2-1; 7 nucleotides align to TRBD2. Germline V gene sequence: CDR1 MDHEN, CDR2 SYDVKM. V shed 2 bases and J 2 bases; nucleotides not matched to a gene: 3. The CDR3 sequence is 15 residues long. As DNA, the CDR3 is TGTGCCAGCAGTTTACGCGGGAGCGCCTACAATGAGCAGTTCTTC. It yields the protein CASSLRGSAYNEQFF.

This clonotype was picked up a small number of times. The rearrangement joins TRBV7-8 to TRBJ1-3; D is uncertain. V was trimmed by 5 bases and J by 0 bases, leaving 23 bases between them. In germline, CDR1 is SGHVS, CDR2 FQNEAQ. This CDR3 comprises 19 residues. The CDR3 DNA reads TGTGCCAGCAGCAAAAAACGGGTGACCCGGGAGGACTCTGGAAACACCATATATTTT. It encodes CASSKKRVTREDSGNTIYF.

The CDR3 DNA sequence: TGTGCCAGCAGCCCCATCTTTCTAGCGGGCCCCTACGAGCAGTACTTC. It specifies CASSPIFLAGPYEQYF. V usage is TRBV28 and J usage is TRBJ2-7; 8 bases agree with TRBD2. The CDR3 runs 16 residues. V lost 6 bases, J lost 2 bases, and 12 bases stayed unmatched. Germline V CDR1 and CDR2: MDHEN, SYDVKM.

The chain is built from TRBV7-2 and TRBJ1-1; D remains ambiguous. The germline V and J ends were trimmed by 5 bases and 3 bases, with 7 bases remaining between them. Germline CDR1 SGHTA, CDR2 FQGNSA. This CDR3 has 12 amino acids. In nucleotides, the CDR3 is TGTGCCAGCAGCCAAAAGGACACTGAAGCTTTCTTT. This encodes CASSQKDTEAFF. Supplemented by reference TRBV7-2 and TRBJ1-1, the full variable domain reads GAGVSQSPSNKVTEKGKDVELRCDPISGHTALYWYRQSLGQGLEFLIYFQGNSAPDKSGLPSDRFSAERTGGSVSTLTIQRTQQEDSAVYLCASSQKDTEAFFGQGTRLTVV.

CDR3: CASSLAGLGAEAFF. In nucleotides, the CDR3 is TGTGCCAGCAGCTTAGCCGGCCTGGGGGCTGAAGCTTTCTTT. The chain is built from TRBV7-2 and TRBJ1-1; TRBD1 is a possible D gene (5 bases). V was cut by 0 bases and J by 6 bases, with 11 bases left in between. Germline CDR1 is SGHTA and CDR2 is FQGNSA. The CDR3 covers 14 residues.

V and J are TRBV7-9 and TRBJ1-2; the D gene is possibly TRBD1 (6 bases). This CDR3 is 15 amino acids long. V shed 1 base and J shed 8 bases, with 17 bases lying between them. Germline CDR1 and CDR2: SEHNR and FQNEAQ (reference sequence). CDR3 sequence (DNA): TGTGCCAGCAGCTTAGAGGGGGGCGTAGCCCAGGGCTACACCTTC. It encodes CASSLEGGVAQGYTF.

The J gene is TRBJ2-5, the V gene TRBV6-1; D not resolved. CDR1 and CDR2 (germline): MNHNS, SASEGT. The CDR3 length is 12 residues. V lost 4 bases to trimming and J lost 4 bases, with 7 bases between them. The CDR3 region is CASSAQRETQYF. The DNA of the CDR3 is TGTGCCAGCAGTGCGCAGAGAGAGACCCAGTACTTC.

About this clonotype: This may stem from a read error, because a much larger clone lies one nucleotide away. The chain uses TRBV7-2 and TRBJ2-3; no clear D gene. The CDR3 totals 13 residues. Germline values: CDR1 SGHTA, CDR2 FQGNSA. V shed 5 bases and J shed 4 bases, with 10 bases lying between them. The DNA for the CDR3 is TGTGCCAGCAGCGACGCCGGAGCAGATACGCAGTATTTT. Its protein product is CASSDAGADTQYF.

This chain connects TRBV11-2 to TRBJ2-2; tentative D call: TRBD1 (5 bases). V lost 7 bases and J 2 bases, leaving 14 bases between the germline ends. Germline CDR1 is SGHAT and CDR2 is FQNNGV. The CDR3 is made up of 15 amino acids. The DNA of the CDR3 is TGTGCCAGCACCTCCCGGACAACTAACACCGGGGAGCTGTTTTTT. It yields the protein CASTSRTTNTGELFF.

This clonotype has a handful of counts. The chain employs TRBV10-3 and TRBJ2-7; TRBD1 matches at 8 bases. Germline CDR1 reads ENHRY; CDR2 reads SYGVKD. The CDR3 extends over 13 amino acids. The V segment lost 5 bases and the J segment 4 bases; nucleotides outside the gene matches: 4. The CDR3 bases are TGTGCCATCAGTAGACAGGGGCTTTACGAGCAGTACTTC. Its protein product is CAISRQGLYEQYF.

This rearrangement joins TRBV4-1 to TRBJ2-7, with 8 bases aligning to TRBD2. Germline-derived CDR1 and CDR2 are MGHRA and YSYEKL. CDR3 length equals 16 residues. The V gene end was trimmed by 0 bases and the J gene end by 3 bases; junction bases not matched to a gene: 7. The CDR3 region is CASSQEAAGGHYEQYF. CDR3 sequence (DNA): TGCGCCAGCAGCCAAGAGGCGGCGGGGGGACACTACGAGCAGTACTTC.

This clonotype was seen a handful of times. The chain uses TRBV6-6 and TRBJ2-2; 9 positions agree with TRBD1. CDR3 length: 16 amino acids. Germline CDR1 is MNHNY and CDR2 is SVGAGI (reference sequence). The J segment lost 4 bases and the V segment lost 7 bases, leaving 10 bases of the junction unmatched. The CDR3 DNA reads as TGTGCCAGCATCACCCGGGACAGGGAGTCCACCGGGGAGCTGTTTTTT. As protein: CASITRDRESTGELFF.

V gene TRBV4-1 combines with J gene TRBJ2-1; 8 nucleotides agree with TRBD2. Trimming removed 6 bases from V and 0 bases from J; junction bases left unmatched: 7. The CDR3 has 16 residues. Germline CDR1 and CDR2: MGHRA and YSYEKL. CDR3 sequence (DNA): TGCGCCAGCAGTCAGGCTAGCGGGCCCTCCTACAATGAGCAGTTCTTC. It translates to CASSQASGPSYNEQFF.

V is TRBV19 and J is TRBJ1-1; perhaps TRBD1 as D (5 bases). Trimming pared 7 bases from V and 1 base from J, leaving 16 bases between. The CDR3 covers 15 residues. Germline V gene data show CDR1 as LNHDA and CDR2 as SQIVND (reference sequence). CDR3 sequence (DNA): TGTGCCAGTATCCACCGGACGGGGGGGAACACTGAAGCTTTCTTT. This codes for CASIHRTGGNTEAFF.

Worth noting for this clonotype: The missing conserved phenylalanine or tryptophan at the end of this CDR3 makes a read error likely. This sequence joins TRBV12-3 or TRBV12-4 and TRBJ2-6; 10 bases match TRBD1. There are 17 residues in the CDR3. Trimming at V came to 4 bases and at J to 2 bases, leaving 5 bases not matched to a gene. The CDR3 is CASSYGTGDPGANVLTL. Here the CDR3 DNA reads TGTGCCAGCAGTTATGGGACAGGGGACCCTGGGGCCAACGTCCTGACTTTA.

In the case of this clonotype: Germline and junction disagree at one end, which may indicate a read error. V usage is TRBV18 and J usage is TRBJ2-7; TRBD1 is a possible D gene (7 bases). CDR3 length equals 15 residues. CDR1 is KGHSH and CDR2 is LQKENI in the germline V gene. This CDR3 reads CASSPPEGQNYEKSF. The DNA of the CDR3 is TGTGCCAGCTCACCACCGGAGGGACAGAACTACGAGAAGTCCTTC.

V gene TRBV12-3 or TRBV12-4 combines with J gene TRBJ1-3; the D gene is possibly TRBD1 (6 bases). CDR3 length: 17 amino acids. Trimming took 7 bases from V and 4 from J, leaving 23 bases between them. The DNA for the CDR3 is TGTGCCAGCATGGGGGCAGGTGGGCAGGTGTTCGGAAACACCATATATTTT. Translation: CASMGAGGQVFGNTIYF.

This clonotype showed up just once. The chain carries TRBV30 and TRBJ1-1, with D hard to call. CDR3 size: 13 residues. V was clipped by 3 bases and J by 1 base, with 9 bases between them. Germline CDR1 reads GTSNPN; CDR2 reads SVGIG (reference sequence). This CDR3 is CAWRTWGNTEAFF. CDR3 sequence (DNA): TGTGCCTGGAGGACCTGGGGGAACACTGAAGCTTTCTTT.

The chain links TRBV15 to TRBJ1-5; TRBD1 might be the D (6 bases). The CDR3 is made up of 17 amino acids. Germline V gene data show CDR1 as LNHNV and CDR2 as YYDKDF (reference sequence). V was cut by 0 bases and J by 4 bases, with 16 bases left in between. The CDR3 nucleotides are TGTGCCACCAGCAGAGACCCGCTAGGACAGAAAAATCAGCCCCAGCATTTT. It codes for CATSRDPLGQKNQPQHF.

This clonotype was seen more than once but under ten times. The rearrangement joins TRBV6-1 to TRBJ2-1, with D perhaps TRBD2 (6 bases). CDR1 is MNHNS, CDR2 SASEGT, per germline. The CDR3 is made up of 13 amino acids. V was trimmed by 6 bases and J by 6 bases, leaving 12 bases between them. The CDR3: CASRVADGNEQFF. As DNA, the CDR3 is TGTGCCAGCAGGGTAGCGGACGGCAATGAGCAGTTCTTC.

The chain has TRBV11-1 and TRBJ2-2, with 7 bases lining up with TRBD2. J lost 2 bases, V lost 10 bases, and 4 bases had no gene match. The CDR3 is 13 amino acids. Germline V gene data show CDR1 as SGHAT and CDR2 as FQDESV (reference sequence). The CDR3 sequence is CATREANTGELFF. The DNA of the CDR3 is TGTGCCACCCGGGAGGCAAACACCGGGGAGCTGTTTTTT.

The chain employs TRBV7-2 and TRBJ1-3, with D unclear. Per the germline V gene, CDR1 is SGHTA and CDR2 is FQGNSA. The V end was cut by 1 base, the J end by 4 bases, with 14 bases between. The CDR3 is 16 residues long. In DNA form, the CDR3 reads TGTGCCAGCAGCTTAGGGGAAAAGAAAACCGGAAACACCATATATTTT. Its translation is CASSLGEKKTGNTIYF.

V usage is TRBV18 and J usage is TRBJ2-6, with D perhaps TRBD1 or TRBD2 (5 bases each). Deletions cut 3 bases from V and 1 base from J, with 10 bases between. CDR1 is KGHSH, CDR2 LQKENI, per germline. The CDR3 consists of 16 residues. In nucleotides, the CDR3 is TGTGCCAGCTCACCGGTAGGGGAGTCTGGGGCCAACGTCCTGACTTTC. Translated, it gives CASSPVGESGANVLTF.

This clonotype was found a few times. This CDR3 reads CASSLWAGRDKNIQYF. CDR3 in DNA: TGTGCCAGCAGTTTATGGGCAGGGAGAGACAAAAACATTCAGTACTTC. V is TRBV28 and J is TRBJ2-4; perhaps D is TRBD1 or TRBD2 (5 bases each). Germline CDR1 is MDHEN and CDR2 is SYDVKM. The V end lost 0 bases, the J end lost 3 bases, and 12 bases lay between the germline ends. The CDR3 consists of 16 residues.

The chain links TRBV2 to TRBJ2-3, with D unclear. Trimming left V 6 bases short and J 4 bases short, with 11 bases between. In germline, CDR1 is SNHLY, CDR2 FYNNEI. The CDR3 spans 13 residues. The DNA of the CDR3 is TGTGCCAGCAGCCCCCCCCGGGCAGATACGCAGTATTTT. Translated: CASSPPRADTQYF.

This clonotype was counted between two and nine times. The chain couples TRBV18 to TRBJ2-1, with 10 bases identical to TRBD1. V trimming: 4 bases; J trimming: 8 bases; junction bases outside the gene matches: 11. The germline gives CDR1 KGHSH, CDR2 LQKENI. The CDR3 contains 16 residues. The CDR3 region is CASSLSAGQGFDEQFF. The CDR3 DNA sequence: TGTGCCAGCTCACTGAGCGCGGGACAGGGGTTCGATGAGCAGTTCTTC.